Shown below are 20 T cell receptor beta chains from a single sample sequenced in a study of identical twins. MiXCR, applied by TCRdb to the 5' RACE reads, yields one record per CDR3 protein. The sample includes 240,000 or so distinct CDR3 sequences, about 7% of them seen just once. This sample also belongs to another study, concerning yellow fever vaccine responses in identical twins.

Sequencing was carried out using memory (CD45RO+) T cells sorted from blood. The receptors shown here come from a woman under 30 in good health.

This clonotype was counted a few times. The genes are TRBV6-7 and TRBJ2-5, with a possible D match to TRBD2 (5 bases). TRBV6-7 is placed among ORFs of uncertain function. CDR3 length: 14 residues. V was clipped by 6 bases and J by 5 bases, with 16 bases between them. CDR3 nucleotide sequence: TGTGCCAGCAGCCGCAAACTAGTCTGGGAGACCCAGTACTTC. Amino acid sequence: CASSRKLVWETQYF.

The CDR3 region is CASSLGGLIAKNIQYF. The CDR3, as DNA: TGTGCCAGCAGCTTGGGGGGCCTGATAGCCAAAAACATTCAGTACTTC. The gene calls are TRBV5-6 and TRBJ2-4; perhaps TRBD1 as D (5 bases). Trimming cost V 0 bases and J 0 bases, with 10 bases left between them. Germline values: CDR1 SGHDT, CDR2 YYEEEE. There are 16 residues in the CDR3.

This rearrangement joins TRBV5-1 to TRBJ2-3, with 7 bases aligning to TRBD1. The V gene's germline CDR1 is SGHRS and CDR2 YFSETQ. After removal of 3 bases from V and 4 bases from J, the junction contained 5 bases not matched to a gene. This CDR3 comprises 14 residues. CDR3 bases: TGCGCCAGCAGCTACCGGGACAGATCAGATACGCAGTATTTT. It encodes CASSYRDRSDTQYF.

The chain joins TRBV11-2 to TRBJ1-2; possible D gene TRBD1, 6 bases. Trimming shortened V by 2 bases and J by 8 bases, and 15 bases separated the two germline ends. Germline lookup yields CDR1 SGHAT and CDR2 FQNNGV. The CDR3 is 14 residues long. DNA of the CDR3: TGTGCCAGCAGCTTATTGGGGGGCTCGGGGGGCTACACCTTC. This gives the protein CASSLLGGSGGYTF.

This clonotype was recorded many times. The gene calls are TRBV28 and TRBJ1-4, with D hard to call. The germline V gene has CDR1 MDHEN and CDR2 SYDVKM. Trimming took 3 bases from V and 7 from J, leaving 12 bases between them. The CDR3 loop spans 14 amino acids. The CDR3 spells CASSLETRGEKLFF. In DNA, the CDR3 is TGTGCCAGCAGTTTGGAGACACGGGGTGAAAAACTGTTTTTT.

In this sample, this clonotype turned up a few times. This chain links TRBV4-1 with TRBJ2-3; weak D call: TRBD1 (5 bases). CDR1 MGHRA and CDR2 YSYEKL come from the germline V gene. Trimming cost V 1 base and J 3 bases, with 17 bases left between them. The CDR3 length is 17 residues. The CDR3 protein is CASSQARAGRETDTQYF. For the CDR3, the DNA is TGCGCCAGCAGCCAAGCCCGGGCAGGCAGGGAAACAGATACGCAGTATTTT.

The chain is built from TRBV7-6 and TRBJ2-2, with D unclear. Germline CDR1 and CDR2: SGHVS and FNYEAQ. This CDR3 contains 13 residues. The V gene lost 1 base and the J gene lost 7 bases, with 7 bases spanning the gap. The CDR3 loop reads CASSLGLDGELFF. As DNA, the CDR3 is TGTGCCAGCAGCTTAGGACTCGACGGGGAGCTGTTTTTT.

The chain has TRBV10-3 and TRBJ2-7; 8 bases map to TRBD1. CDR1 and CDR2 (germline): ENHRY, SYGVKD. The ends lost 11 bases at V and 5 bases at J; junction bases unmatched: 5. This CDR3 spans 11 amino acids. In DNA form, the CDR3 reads TGTGCCGTCACAGGGGGGAACGAGCAGTACTTC. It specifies CAVTGGNEQYF.

CDR3 coding DNA: TGTGCCAGCAGCTTGTCTCCCCGGACCACAACCGGGGAGCTGTTTTTT. This codes for CASSLSPRTTTGELFF. The gene calls are TRBV5-4 and TRBJ2-2; no reliable D call. V lost 1 base to trimming and J lost 5 bases, with 15 bases between them. The CDR3 consists of 16 residues. Germline values: CDR1 SGHNT, CDR2 YYREEE (reference sequence).

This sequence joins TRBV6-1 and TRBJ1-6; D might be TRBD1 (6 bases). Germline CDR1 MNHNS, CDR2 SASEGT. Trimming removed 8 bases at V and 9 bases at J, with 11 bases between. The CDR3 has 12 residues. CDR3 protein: CASRDTASPLHF. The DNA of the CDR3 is TGTGCCAGCCGGGACACAGCTTCACCCCTCCACTTT.

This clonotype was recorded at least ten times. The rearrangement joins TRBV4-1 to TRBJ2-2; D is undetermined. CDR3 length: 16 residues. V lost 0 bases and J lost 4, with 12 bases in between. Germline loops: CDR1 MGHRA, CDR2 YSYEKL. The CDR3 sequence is CASSQERTRPTGELFF. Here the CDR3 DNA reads TGCGCCAGCAGCCAAGAGCGGACCCGTCCCACCGGGGAGCTGTTTTTT.

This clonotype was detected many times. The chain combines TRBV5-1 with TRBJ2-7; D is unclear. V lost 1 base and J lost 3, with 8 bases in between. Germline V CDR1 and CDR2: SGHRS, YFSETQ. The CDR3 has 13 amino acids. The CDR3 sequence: CASSLSGNYEQYF. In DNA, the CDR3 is TGCGCCAGCAGCTTGTCGGGCAACTACGAGCAGTACTTC. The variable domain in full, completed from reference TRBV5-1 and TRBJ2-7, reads KAGVTQTPRYLIKTRGQQVTLSCSPISGHRSVSWYQQTPGQGLQFLFEYFSETQRNKGNFPGRFSGRQFSNSRSEMNVSTLELGDSALYLCASSLSGNYEQYFGPGTRLTVT.

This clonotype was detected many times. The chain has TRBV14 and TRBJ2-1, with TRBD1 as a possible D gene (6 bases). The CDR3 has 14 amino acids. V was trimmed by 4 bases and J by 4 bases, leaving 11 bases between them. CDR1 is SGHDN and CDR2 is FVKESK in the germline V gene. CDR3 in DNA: TGTGCCAGCAGCCGACGGGACACTTACAATGAGCAGTTCTTC. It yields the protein CASSRRDTYNEQFF.

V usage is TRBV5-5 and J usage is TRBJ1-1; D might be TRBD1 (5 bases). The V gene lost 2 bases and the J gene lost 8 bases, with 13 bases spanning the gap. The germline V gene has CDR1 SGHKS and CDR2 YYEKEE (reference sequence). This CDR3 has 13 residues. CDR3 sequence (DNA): TGTGCCAGCAGCTTTGGGGCGCGGGGGGAAGCTTTCTTT. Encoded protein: CASSFGARGEAFF.

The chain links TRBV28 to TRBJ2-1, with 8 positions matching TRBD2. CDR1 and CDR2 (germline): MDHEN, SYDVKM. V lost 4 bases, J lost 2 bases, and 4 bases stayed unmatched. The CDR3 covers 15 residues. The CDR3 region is CASSSGGRPYNEQFF. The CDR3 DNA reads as TGTGCCAGCAGTTCGGGCGGGAGGCCCTACAATGAGCAGTTCTTC.

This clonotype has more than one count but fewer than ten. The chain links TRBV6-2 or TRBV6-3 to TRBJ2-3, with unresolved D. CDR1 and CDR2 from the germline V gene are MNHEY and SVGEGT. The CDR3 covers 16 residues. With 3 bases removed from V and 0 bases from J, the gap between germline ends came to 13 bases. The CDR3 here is CASSYPTPYSTDTQYF. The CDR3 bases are TGTGCCAGCAGTTATCCGACACCATATAGCACAGATACGCAGTATTTT.

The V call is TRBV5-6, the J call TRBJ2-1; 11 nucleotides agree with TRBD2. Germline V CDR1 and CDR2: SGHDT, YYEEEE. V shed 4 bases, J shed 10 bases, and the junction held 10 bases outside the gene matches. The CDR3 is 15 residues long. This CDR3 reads CASSPNGLAGREQFF. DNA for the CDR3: TGTGCCAGCAGCCCAAACGGACTAGCGGGTCGGGAGCAGTTCTTC.

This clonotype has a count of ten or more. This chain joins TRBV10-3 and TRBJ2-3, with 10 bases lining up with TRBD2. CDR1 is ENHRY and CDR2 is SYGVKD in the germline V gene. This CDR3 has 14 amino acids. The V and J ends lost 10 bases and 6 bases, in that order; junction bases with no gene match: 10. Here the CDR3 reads CASQREGREDTQYF. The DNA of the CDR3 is TGTGCCAGTCAGCGGGAGGGCCGGGAGGATACGCAGTATTTT.

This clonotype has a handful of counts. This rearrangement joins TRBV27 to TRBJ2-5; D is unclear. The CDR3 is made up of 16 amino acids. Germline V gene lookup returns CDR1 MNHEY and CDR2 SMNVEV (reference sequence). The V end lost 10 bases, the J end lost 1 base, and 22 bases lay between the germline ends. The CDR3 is CATRIPPVYCQETQYF. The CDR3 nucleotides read TGTGCCACCCGAATACCCCCCGTATACTGCCAAGAGACCCAGTACTTC.

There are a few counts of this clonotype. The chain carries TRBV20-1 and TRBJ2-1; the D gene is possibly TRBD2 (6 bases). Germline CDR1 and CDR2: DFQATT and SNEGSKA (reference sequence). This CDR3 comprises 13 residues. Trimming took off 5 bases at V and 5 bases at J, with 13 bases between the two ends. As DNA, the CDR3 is TGCAGTGCTCGCGGGGCAGCTAACAATGAGCAGTTCTTC. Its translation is CSARGAANNEQFF.